A single sample gave rise to the 26 T cell receptor beta chains below, sequenced in a study of tumor and adjacent non-tumor tissue in lung cancer. This sample's RNA came from whole unsorted tissue. This non-tumor lung sample came from over 3 cm beyond the tumor edge. A modified ARM-PCR protocol with three rounds of nested PCR amplified TCRbeta. TCRdb called the multiplex PCR reads again in MiXCR, with one record for every CDR3 protein. The data show some 100,000 distinct CDR3 sequences, with roughly three fifths seen just once and around 17% held by the top ten. Material: distant non-tumor lung tissue. The origin of the receptors is a man aged 60 to 75 with non-small cell lung cancer.

On this clonotype itself: This may be a read error, as it is one base from a much larger clone. J is TRBJ1-5 and V is TRBV6-6; no firm D call. Between the trimmed V and J ends, which lost 7 bases and 2 bases, there was a span of 9 bases. The CDR3 contains 13 residues. CDR1 MNHNY and CDR2 SVGAGI come from the germline V gene (reference sequence). CDR3 DNA sequence: TGTGCCAGCAATACTATCGGCAATCAGCCCCAGCATTTT. Translation: CASNTIGNQPQHF.

The table lists this clonotype with many counts. V and J are TRBV6-2 or TRBV6-3 and TRBJ1-1; D call uncertain. Germline CDR1 MNHEY, CDR2 SVGEGT. Deletions cut 2 bases from V and 6 bases from J, with 16 bases between. There are 15 residues in the CDR3. The CDR3 DNA sequence: TGTGCCAGCAGTTACGGTAATTGGGGAAACGCTGAAGCTTTCTTT. Protein product: CASSYGNWGNAEAFF.

The table lists this clonotype with many counts. The V call is TRBV5-1, the J call TRBJ1-5; D may be TRBD1 (6 bases). The CDR3 is 13 residues long. Germline CDR1 and CDR2: SGHRS and YFSETQ. Trimming shortened V by 5 bases and J by 6 bases, and 12 bases separated the two germline ends. CDR3 nucleotides: TGCGCCAGCAGTGAGGGGGGGCCTCAGCCCCAGCATTTT. Encoded protein: CASSEGGPQPQHF.

The rearrangement links TRBV5-8 to TRBJ2-7, with no clear D. The CDR3 has 12 residues. The ends were cut back, 0 bases at V and 3 bases at J, with 4 bases in the middle. CDR1 SGHTS and CDR2 YDEGEE come from the germline V gene. The CDR3 region is CASSLDGYEQYF. The DNA of the CDR3 is TGTGCCAGCAGCTTGGATGGCTACGAGCAGTACTTC.

Comments on this clonotype: The junction shows a germline mismatch at one end, possibly a read error. The chain is built from TRBV12-3 or TRBV12-4 and TRBJ1-6; D perhaps matches TRBD1 (5 bases). The CDR3 runs 14 residues. The CDR3 loop reads CASSLGVLDSPLHF. The DNA for the CDR3 is TGTGCCAGCAGTTTGGGGGTGCTCGATTCACCTCTCCACTTT.

This clonotype occurred a few times. J is TRBJ2-6 and V is TRBV13; 7 nucleotides line up with TRBD1. The CDR3 extends over 18 amino acids. Per germline, CDR1 PRHDT and CDR2 FYEKMQ (reference sequence). Unmatched junction bases numbered 9, after V lost 4 bases and J lost 0 bases. CDR3 sequence: CASSSRGDRVSGANVLTF. The CDR3 coding sequence is TGTGCCAGCAGCTCAAGGGGAGACAGGGTCTCTGGGGCCAACGTCCTGACTTTC.

With respect to this clonotype: A much larger clone differs from this one at a single base, so this may be a read error. The chain carries TRBV7-9 and TRBJ2-1; 7 positions agree with TRBD2. The germline CDR1 and CDR2 sequences are SEHNR and FQNEAQ (reference sequence). The CDR3 is made up of 17 amino acids. CDR3 in amino acids: CASSSAASGRSYKEQFF. DNA of the CDR3: TGTGCCAGCAGCTCGGCGGCTAGCGGTCGCTCCTACAAAGAGCAGTTCTTC.

There are a few counts of this clonotype. It may be a read error: a sequence one base away is much more abundant. The chain links TRBV6-5 to TRBJ2-1, with D possibly being TRBD1 (6 bases). This CDR3 spans 17 amino acids. CDR1 is MNHEY, CDR2 SVGAGI, per germline. In nucleotides, the CDR3 is TGTGCCGGCAGCTCTACGTCAGGGGCCAGCTCCTACAATGAGCAGTTCTTC. As protein: CAGSSTSGASSYNEQFF.

This clonotype was seen repeatedly, ten times or more. The genes are TRBV4-2 and TRBJ1-4; D is ambiguous. Per germline, CDR1 LGHNA and CDR2 YNFKEQ. The V gene lost 1 base and the J gene lost 8 bases, with 8 bases spanning the gap. CDR3 length: 13 residues. CDR3 amino acids: CASSQVVEEKLFF. CDR3 bases: TGTGCCAGCAGCCAAGTTGTTGAGGAAAAACTGTTTTTT.

Turning to this clonotype: Its ends do not fully match the called genes, so a read error is possible. The V and J genes are TRBV11-1 and TRBJ2-1; unclear D gene. The germline V gene encodes CDR1 SGHAT and CDR2 FQDESV (reference sequence). This CDR3 comprises 14 residues. Here the CDR3 DNA reads TGTGCCAGCAACTTACGGGCTTCCTACAATGAGCAGTTCTTC. It encodes CASNLRASYNEQFF.

Ten or more counts support this clonotype. This chain uses TRBV10-2 with TRBJ1-1; D possibly corresponds to TRBD1 (5 bases). The V end was cut by 8 bases, the J end by 5 bases, with 12 bases between. This CDR3 region has 12 residues. In germline, CDR1 is WSHSY, CDR2 SAAADI. The CDR3 DNA reads as TGCGCCAGCCAGGGCCTCTGGACTGAAGCTTTCTTT. Translated, it gives CASQGLWTEAFF.

Details on this clonotype: The final CDR3 position lacks the conserved phenylalanine or tryptophan, pointing to a likely read error. The chain links TRBV29-1 to TRBJ2-5; 8 bases fit TRBD2. Germline V gives CDR1 SQVTM, CDR2 ANQGSEA. CDR3 length equals 15 residues. CDR3: CSVRKTGGPAETQYL. CDR3 DNA: TGTAGCGTTCGTAAAACGGGAGGGCCGGCAGAGACCCAGTACCTC.

Comment on this clonotype: Here the CDR3 omits its conserved ending phenylalanine or tryptophan, so a read error is the likely source. The V and J genes are TRBV29-1 and TRBJ2-1; D call uncertain. This CDR3 has 14 amino acids. The germline V gene encodes CDR1 SQVTM and CDR2 ANQGSEA. Trimming removed 8 bases at V and 5 bases at J, with 19 bases between. The CDR3: CSIAREIPHNEQFY. The CDR3 coding sequence is TGCAGCATTGCAAGGGAAATCCCTCACAATGAGCAGTTCTAC.

This clonotype was observed a handful of times. This sequence may be a read error, since a much larger clone differs from it by one base. CDR3 protein: CSATGAHEKLSF. DNA of the CDR3: TGCAGTGCTACAGGGGCGCATGAAAAACTGTCTTTT. The chain is built from TRBV20-1 and TRBJ1-4, with a weak D call TRBD1 (6 bases). From germline, CDR1 is DFQATT and CDR2 SNEGSKA (reference sequence). The CDR3 covers 12 residues.

Comments on this clonotype: A much larger clonotype is one base distant, so this may be a read error. V gene TRBV20-1 combines with J gene TRBJ1-6, with 7 bases lining up with TRBD1. Germline assignment: CDR1 DFQATT and CDR2 SNEGSKA (reference sequence). The CDR3 has 14 residues. Trimming cost V 5 bases and J 8 bases; bases outside gene matches: 9. The CDR3 protein is CSAPRTGEDSPLHF. The CDR3 DNA sequence: TGCAGTGCTCCCCGGACAGGCGAAGATTCACCCCTCCACTTT.

Notes on this clonotype: One end of the junction fails to match germline, which may point to a read error. The CDR3 spells CASSEAKGGWGTEALF. The CDR3 nucleotides are TGTGCCAGCAGTGAAGCGAAGGGGGGCTGGGGCACTGAAGCTCTCTTT. J is TRBJ1-1 and V is TRBV6-1; possible D gene TRBD1, 6 bases. CDR3 length equals 16 residues. Germline V gene sequence: CDR1 MNHNS, CDR2 SASEGT.

This clonotype was counted ten times or more. The genes are TRBV29-1 and TRBJ2-6; D remains unclear. CDR3 size: 14 residues. Germline CDR1 and CDR2: SQVTM and ANQGSEA. Trimming took 5 bases from V and 2 from J, leaving 10 bases between them. This chain's CDR3 is CSVYQATGANVLTF. CDR3 bases: TGCAGCGTTTACCAGGCCACTGGGGCCAACGTCCTGACTTTC.

Concerning this clonotype itself: Germline is not matched at one junction end, which may reflect a read error. The rearrangement uses TRBV12-3 or TRBV12-4 and TRBJ2-5; D may be TRBD1 or TRBD2 (5 bases each). The length of the CDR3 is 16 residues. The CDR3 bases are TGCGACAGCAGTTTAGTTGCGAGGGGAGCCCAAGAGACCCAGTACTTC. Translating gives CDSSLVARGAQETQYF.

About this clonotype itself: At one end, the junction sequence differs from germline, possibly due to a read error. The J gene is TRBJ2-7, the V gene TRBV29-1; D possibly corresponds to TRBD2 (5 bases). The CDR3 has 14 amino acids. Germline CDR1 and CDR2: SQVTM and ANQGSEA. CDR3 bases: TGCAGCGTCCGCCCAGGCCCGGGGTCCTGCGAGCAGTACTTC. Its translation: CSVRPGPGSCEQYF.

A single count supports this clonotype. One end of the junction varies from germline; a read error may be responsible. This chain uses TRBV11-3 with TRBJ2-5; D unresolved. Germline V gives CDR1 SGHNT, CDR2 YENEEA. The CDR3 runs to 15 residues. The CDR3 coding sequence is TGTGCCAGCAGCTTAGATGCTGGAGACAAAGAGACCCAGTATTTC. The encoded protein is CASSLDAGDKETQYF.

This clonotype came up a few times. Since a much larger clone is just one base distant, this may be a read error. The chain carries TRBV29-1 and TRBJ1-1, with D tentatively TRBD1 (6 bases). The CDR3 contains 12 residues. The germline V gene has CDR1 SQVTM and CDR2 ANQGSEA. V was clipped by 7 bases and J by 4 bases, with 13 bases between them. The CDR3 here is CSADTGSTEAFF. CDR3 in DNA: TGCAGCGCCGATACAGGGAGCACTGAAGCTTTCTTT.

This clonotype was found a few times. A read error is possible here, since a much larger clone lies one base away. V usage is TRBV5-1 and J usage is TRBJ2-2; 8 bases match TRBD1. The CDR3 length is 15 residues. V shed 6 bases, J shed 2 bases, and the junction held 6 bases outside the gene matches. Germline V gene data show CDR1 as SGHRS and CDR2 as YFSETQ. The chain's CDR3 is CASTSGGSNTGELFF. The CDR3 DNA sequence: TGCGCCAGCACCTCAGGGGGCTCAAACACCGGGGAGCTGTTTTTT.

About this clonotype: At one boundary the junction diverges from the germline segment, which might be a read error. This sequence joins TRBV11-3 and TRBJ2-5, with D hard to call. The CDR3 runs to 14 residues. Germline loops: CDR1 SGHNT, CDR2 YENEEA. CDR3 in DNA: TGTGCCAGCAGCTCAGAATCGGGTCGAGAGACCCAGTACTTT. Translating gives CASSSESGRETQYF.

Comment on this clonotype: This sequence may be a read error, since a much larger clone differs from it by one base. The chain is built from TRBV14 and TRBJ2-3; D gene ambiguous. The ends were cut back, 4 bases at V and 4 bases at J, with 12 bases in the middle. CDR1 and CDR2 (germline): SGHDN, FVKESK. This CDR3 is 14 amino acids long. The CDR3 DNA follows: TGTGCCAGCAGCCCACTATGTTTTGCAGATACGCAGTATTTT. It specifies CASSPLCFADTQYF.

This clonotype was observed a few times. Since a much larger clone is just one base distant, this may be a read error. The missing conserved phenylalanine or tryptophan at the end of this CDR3 makes a read error likely. The chain links TRBV29-1 to TRBJ2-7, with 10 bases fitting TRBD1. CDR1 and CDR2 from the germline V gene are SQVTM and ANQGSEA. The CDR3 consists of 13 residues. The V gene end was trimmed by 8 bases and the J gene end by 3 bases; junction bases not matched to a gene: 7. The CDR3 DNA sequence: TGCAGCACCCGTGGGGACAGGGGCTACGAGCAGTACATC. Protein sequence: CSTRGDRGYEQYI.

This clonotype appeared a few times. The junction departs from germline at one end; a sequencing error may be responsible. V usage is TRBV7-9 and J usage is TRBJ2-3, with TRBD1 as a possible D gene (5 bases). Germline CDR1 reads SEHNR; CDR2 reads FQNEAQ (reference sequence). The CDR3 contains 15 residues. The chain's CDR3 is CDSSAQGDSTDTQYF. In DNA form, the CDR3 reads TGTGACAGCAGTGCTCAGGGTGATAGCACAGATACGCAGTATTTT.